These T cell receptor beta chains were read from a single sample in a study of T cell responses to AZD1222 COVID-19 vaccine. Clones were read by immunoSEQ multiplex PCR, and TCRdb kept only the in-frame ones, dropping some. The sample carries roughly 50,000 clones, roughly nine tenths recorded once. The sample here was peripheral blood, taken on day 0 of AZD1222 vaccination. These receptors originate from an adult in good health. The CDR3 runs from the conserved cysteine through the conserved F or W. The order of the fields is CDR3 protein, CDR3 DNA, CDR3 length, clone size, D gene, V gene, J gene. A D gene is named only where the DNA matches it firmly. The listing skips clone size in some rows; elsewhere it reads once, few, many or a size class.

CASSQDLQGDQETQYF	TGTGCCAGCAGCCAAGACCTACAGGGGGACCAAGAGACCCAGTACTTC	16	NA	TRBD1	TRBV14	TRBJ2-5
CASSRDRDTYGYTF	TGTGCCAGCAGTAGGGACAGGGATACCTATGGCTACACCTTC	14	NA	TRBD1	TRBV2	TRBJ1-2
CASSVRTAGKNNSPLHF	TGTGCCAGTAGCGTTAGGACGGCTGGGAAAAATAATTCACCCCTCCACTTT	17	few	NA	TRBV19	TRBJ1-6
CASSLFRGGTEAFF	TGTGCCAGTAGCCTATTTCGGGGGGGAACTGAAGCTTTCTTT	14	few	NA	TRBV19	TRBJ1-1
CASSVEPQGAGNEQYF	TGTGCCAGCAGCGTAGAACCCCAGGGGGCAGGGAACGAGCAGTACTTC	16	NA	TRBD1	TRBV9	TRBJ2-7
CASSPQGHSYNEQFF	TGTGCCAGCAGCCCACAGGGGCACTCCTACAATGAGCAGTTCTTC	15	NA	TRBD1	TRBV7-2	TRBJ2-1
CASSPTSAPPLHF	TGCGCCAGCAGCCCAACATCGGCCCCACCCCTCCACTTT	13	NA	NA	TRBV10-2	TRBJ1-6
CASSLNRGPYGYTF	TGTGCCAGCAGTTTAAACCGGGGCCCCTATGGCTACACCTTC	14	NA	NA	TRBV27	TRBJ1-2
CASSPMYNEQFF	TGTGCCAGCAGCCCGATGTACAATGAGCAGTTCTTC	12	NA	NA	TRBV6-2/TRBV6-3	TRBJ2-1
CATSPRDRGTPLHF	TGTGCCACCAGCCCCCGGGACAGGGGTACACCCCTCCACTTT	14	NA	TRBD1	TRBV15	TRBJ1-6
CASRTLGQGRGPNTGELFF	TGCGCCAGCAGAACCCTCGGACAGGGGAGGGGACCGAACACCGGGGAGCTGTTTTTT	19	NA	TRBD1	TRBV4-1	TRBJ2-2
CASRQPGGTLYEQYF	TGTGCCAGCAGACAACCAGGGGGGACCCTCTACGAGCAGTACTTC	15	NA	NA	TRBV6-6	TRBJ2-7
CASSFRGGYTF	TGTGCCAGCAGCTTTCGGGGTGGCTACACCTTC	11	NA	NA	TRBV11-2	TRBJ1-2
CASREGRGASGYTF	TGTGCCAGCAGGGAGGGCAGGGGCGCAAGTGGCTACACCTTC	14	NA	NA	TRBV2	TRBJ1-2
CASSISGTEYEQYF	TGTGCCAGTAGTATAAGTGGAACGGAGTACGAGCAGTACTTC	14	NA	NA	TRBV19	TRBJ2-7
CASSLGVISPLHF	TGTGCCAGCAGCTTAGGGGTTATTTCACCCCTCCACTTT	13	NA	NA	TRBV11-2	TRBJ1-6
CASSQTGGTANEKLFF	TGCGCCAGCAGCCAGACAGGGGGTACGGCTAATGAAAAACTGTTTTTT	16	NA	TRBD1	TRBV4-1	TRBJ1-4
CATMDGTGNTIYF	TGTGCCACCATGGACGGGACTGGAAACACCATATATTTT	13	NA	NA	TRBV24-1	TRBJ1-3
CASSYGKGNYGYTF	TGTGCCAGCAGTTACGGGAAGGGTAACTATGGCTACACCTTC	14	NA	NA	TRBV6-5	TRBJ1-2
CASSHPDRDYGAQYF	TGCGCCAGCAGCCACCCGGACAGGGATTACGGCGCGCAGTACTTC	15	NA	TRBD1	TRBV5-1	TRBJ2-7
CASSLESGPQYF	TGTGCCAGCAGCTTAGAATCGGGACCGCAGTACTTC	12	NA	NA	TRBV11-3	TRBJ2-7
CASSLAGGAYNEQFF	TGTGCCAGCTCACTAGCGGGGGGAGCCTACAATGAGCAGTTCTTC	15	NA	TRBD2	TRBV18	TRBJ2-1
CASSSSEAGGRYTF	TGTGCCAGCAGCTCCTCCGAGGCCGGGGGACGCTACACCTTC	14	NA	NA	TRBV11-2	TRBJ1-2
CASSRRGGPTDTQYF	TGTGCCAGCAGCCGCAGGGGGGGCCCCACAGATACGCAGTATTTT	15	NA	NA	TRBV3-1/TRBV3-2	TRBJ2-3
CASSARSPPKAFF	TGTGCCAGCAGCGCCAGGAGCCCACCTAAAGCTTTCTTT	13	NA	NA	TRBV6-2/TRBV6-3	TRBJ1-1
CASSESRDGGYTF	TGCGCCAGCAGTGAATCCAGGGATGGTGGCTACACCTTC	13	NA	NA	TRBV10-1	TRBJ1-2
CASSPRLARETQYF	TGTGCCAGCAGCCCCCGACTAGCTAGAGAGACCCAGTACTTC	14	NA	TRBD2	TRBV6-2/TRBV6-3	TRBJ2-5
CASIDGTSGGSYNEQFF	TGTGCCAGCATCGACGGTACTAGCGGGGGGTCCTACAATGAGCAGTTCTTC	17	NA	TRBD2	TRBV2	TRBJ2-1
CASSEGPLGTSDSNQPQHF	TGTGCCAGCAGTGAAGGGCCACTCGGGACTTCCGATAGCAATCAGCCCCAGCATTTT	19	once	NA	TRBV6-1	TRBJ1-5
CASTASRGNTIYF	TGTGCCAGCACCGCCTCCCGAGGAAACACCATATATTTT	13	NA	NA	TRBV6-5	TRBJ1-3
CASSQAGRGIYGYTF	TGTGCCAGCAGCCAGGCGGGCAGGGGGATCTATGGCTACACCTTC	15	few	TRBD1	TRBV4-2	TRBJ1-2
CASSVMYNEQFF	TGTGCCAGCAGTGTAATGTACAATGAGCAGTTCTTC	12	NA	NA	TRBV2	TRBJ2-1
CASSEGRAGSYGYTF	TGTGCCAGCAGTGAAGGGCGGGCAGGGTCTTATGGCTACACCTTC	15	once	NA	TRBV6-1	TRBJ1-2
CASSSLGIGGYTF	TGTGCCAGCAGTTCCCTGGGGATTGGTGGCTACACCTTC	13	NA	NA	TRBV28	TRBJ1-2
CASSDRENSPLHF	TGCGCCAGCAGTGACAGGGAGAATTCACCCCTCCACTTT	13	NA	NA	TRBV10-2	TRBJ1-6
CASSLQGADYSPLHF	TGCGCCAGCAGCTTACAGGGGGCGGATTATTCACCCCTCCACTTT	15	NA	TRBD1	TRBV5-1	TRBJ1-6
CASSIAEYYNTDTQYF	TGTGCCAGTAGTATAGCCGAGTACTACAACACAGATACGCAGTATTTT	16	NA	NA	TRBV19	TRBJ2-3
CASSVGKGKSYEQYF	TGTGCCAGCAGCGTAGGGAAGGGGAAGAGCTACGAGCAGTACTTC	15	NA	NA	TRBV9	TRBJ2-7
CASSQRSPGQGSPLHF	TGTGCCAGCAGCCAACGATCCCCGGGACAGGGTTCACCCCTCCACTTT	16	NA	TRBD1	TRBV14	TRBJ1-6
CASSSGGRHSNQPQHF	TGTGCCAGCTCCTCGGGGGGTCGGCATAGCAATCAGCCCCAGCATTTT	16	few	NA	TRBV18	TRBJ1-5
CASSLSKIAGGPNEQFF	TGTGCCAGCAGTTTATCGAAAATAGCGGGGGGGCCTAATGAGCAGTTCTTC	17	NA	TRBD2	TRBV27	TRBJ2-1
CASSFGTLSNQPQHF	TGTGCCAGCAGCTTTGGGACTCTTAGCAATCAGCCCCAGCATTTT	15	NA	NA	TRBV6-2/TRBV6-3	TRBJ1-5
CASSSRTGPQHF	TGTGCCAGCAGTTCCCGGACTGGTCCCCAGCATTTT	12	NA	NA	TRBV12-3/TRBV12-4	TRBJ1-5
CASSQFTGVDTQYF	TGCGCCAGCAGCCAGTTCACAGGGGTAGATACGCAGTATTTT	14	NA	TRBD1	TRBV4-3	TRBJ2-3
CAWSHMGEKLFF	TGTGCCTGGAGTCACATGGGGGAAAAACTGTTTTTT	12	NA	NA	TRBV30	TRBJ1-4
CASSTWTGNSPLHF	TGTGCCAGCAGCACATGGACGGGGAATTCACCCCTCCACTTT	14	NA	NA	TRBV6-5	TRBJ1-6
CAWLRDRTYGYTF	TGTGCCTGGCTCCGGGACAGAACATATGGCTACACCTTC	13	NA	TRBD1	TRBV30	TRBJ1-2
CASRGLGTGNEQYF	TGTGCCAGCAGGGGCCTTGGGACAGGGAACGAGCAGTACTTC	14	NA	TRBD1	TRBV5-4	TRBJ2-7
CASSQVSLGFPSYEQYF	TGCGCCAGCAGCCAAGTATCGTTAGGGTTTCCCTCCTACGAGCAGTACTTC	17	NA	NA	TRBV4-1	TRBJ2-7
CASSEPNQPQHF	TGTGCCAGCAGTGAACCTAATCAGCCCCAGCATTTT	12	NA	NA	TRBV2	TRBJ1-5